This T cell receptor (beta chain) was sequenced in a study of beta chain features in type 1 diabetes. Study-wide points: Moderate yet significant TCRB CDR3 shortening was seen in Type 1 diabetes patients in all four CD4+ subsets.

In the case of this clone: Its antigen is not identified.

Every bit of the isolated RNA underwent reverse transcription, so sequencing read expressed TCRB transcripts. Produced via immunoSEQ multiplex PCR; TCRdb's table is partial and in-frame only. The profile covers around 650,000 clones, with roughly an eighth appearing a single time and more than 0.1% taken by the ten largest. The specimen sequenced was naive CD4+ T cells from blood. The TCR originated in a man aged 25 to 40 with type 1 diabetes.

CDR3 in DNA: TGTGCCAGCAGCTGGAGGGGTTCGGAAGAGCAGTTCTTC. Residues: CASSWRGSEEQFF. The V call is TRBV7-9, the J call TRBJ2-1; possibly TRBD2 for D (6 bases). The germline V and J ends were trimmed by 4 bases and 10 bases, with 14 bases remaining between them. This CDR3 region has 13 residues. Looked up from germline, CDR1 is SEHNR and CDR2 is FQNEAQ (reference sequence).